Shown below are 15 T cell receptor beta chains from a single sample sequenced in a study of T cell repertoires in cytomegalovirus infection. Via MiXCR, TCRdb re-called the reads, giving one row per CDR3 protein. The table lists around 740,000 distinct CDR3 sequences, approximately 34% of them singletons, with under 3% in the top ten. The sample taken for sequencing was PBMCs. The receptor source for this set is a human donor in good health (CMV status not recorded). Some clones in this sample may be carry-over from other donors' samples.

This clonotype was seen only once. For the CDR3, the DNA is TGTGCCATCAGTGAGACGAGGGGGGACGAGCAGTACTTC. Protein product: CAISETRGDEQYF. V gene TRBV10-3 combines with J gene TRBJ2-7, with D possibly being TRBD1 or TRBD2 (6 bases each). Looked up from germline, CDR1 is ENHRY and CDR2 is SYGVKD. V was shortened by 2 bases and J by 5 bases, with 10 bases between the two germline ends. The CDR3 has 13 residues.

This clonotype was found a few times. The CDR3 loop reads CSANPVSYEQYF. In DNA form, the CDR3 reads TGCAGTGCTAATCCAGTTTCCTACGAGCAGTACTTC. This sequence joins TRBV20-1 and TRBJ2-7; no firm D call. The CDR3 has 12 residues. The V end was cut by 4 bases, the J end by 1 base, with 8 bases between. Per the germline V gene, CDR1 is DFQATT and CDR2 is SNEGSKA (reference sequence).

Concerning this clonotype itself: In this CDR3 the conserved last residue, phenylalanine or tryptophan, is missing, so a read error is likely. V usage is TRBV7-2 and J usage is TRBJ2-7; D gene ambiguous. V was shortened by 5 bases and J by 2 bases, with 13 bases between the two germline ends. The CDR3 spans 14 residues. The germline CDR1 and CDR2 sequences are SGHTA and FQGNSA. In DNA form, the CDR3 reads TGTGCCAGCAGCCCTTACGGGTCCCCCTACGAGCAGTACTTA. As protein: CASSPYGSPYEQYL.

Notes on this clonotype: The germline gene is not matched at one end of the junction; a read error may be the cause. J is TRBJ2-3 and V is TRBV7-6, with 8 positions matching TRBD1. The CDR3 runs to 13 residues. Per germline, CDR1 SGHVS and CDR2 FNYEAQ. Written as DNA, the CDR3 is TGTGCCAGCAGCCCAGACAGGGGAGATACGAAGTATTTT. Its translation is CASSPDRGDTKYF.

The V and J genes are TRBV7-3 and TRBJ2-1; D is ambiguous. Germline V lookup: CDR1 SGHTA, CDR2 FQGTGA. V shed 0 bases and J shed 6 bases, with 12 bases lying between them. The CDR3 length is 15 residues. DNA of the CDR3: TGTGCCAGCAGCTTAACGAAACGGGCTGGCAATGAGCAGTTCTTC. This codes for CASSLTKRAGNEQFF.

The chain couples TRBV28 to TRBJ2-5; TRBD1 agrees at 8 bases. Germline values: CDR1 MDHEN, CDR2 SYDVKM. V dropped 5 bases and J dropped 3; count of bases not matched to a gene: 20. This CDR3 spans 19 amino acids. The CDR3 region is CASSPRGRWSRHWEETQYF. CDR3 nucleotide sequence: TGTGCCAGCAGTCCCAGGGGGCGATGGTCGAGACATTGGGAAGAGACCCAGTACTTC.

On this clonotype: Possible read error: a much larger clone is one base away. This chain joins TRBV7-6 and TRBJ2-7; D not resolved. CDR1 and CDR2 (germline): SGHVS, FNYEAQ. The CDR3 length is 13 residues. The CDR3 sequence is CSSSLGWGYEQYF. The DNA of the CDR3 is TGTTCCAGCAGCTTAGGATGGGGCTACGAGCAGTACTTC.

This clonotype was counted between two and nine times. The rearrangement joins TRBV7-9 to TRBJ2-7; 10 nucleotides agree with TRBD1. The V segment lost 5 bases and the J segment 7 bases; nucleotides outside the gene matches: 8. CDR3 length equals 14 residues. CDR1 SEHNR and CDR2 FQNEAQ come from the germline V gene (reference sequence). CDR3 residues: CASSNGQGVREQYF. For the CDR3, the DNA is TGTGCCAGCAGCAACGGACAGGGGGTTAGGGAGCAGTACTTC.

This clonotype has just a few counts. The V gene is TRBV28, the J gene TRBJ2-7; 10 bases align to TRBD2. Germline trimming cut 6 bases from V and 2 bases from J; bases unmatched to any gene: 7. Germline V lookup: CDR1 MDHEN, CDR2 SYDVKM. The length of the CDR3 is 15 residues. The CDR3 DNA sequence: TGTGCCAGCAGCAGAGGACTAGCGGCAACCTACGAGCAGTACTTC. This encodes CASSRGLAATYEQYF.

This clonotype occurred many times. The V call is TRBV7-9, the J call TRBJ1-2; a possible D gene is TRBD1 (6 bases). This CDR3 is built from 12 residues. Germline V CDR1 and CDR2: SEHNR, FQNEAQ (reference sequence). V dropped 5 bases and J dropped 5 bases, with 9 bases sitting between them. CDR3 coding DNA: TGTGCCAGCAGCATTGGACAGTATGGCTACACCTTC. Protein: CASSIGQYGYTF.

In this sample, this clonotype turned up many times. The DNA of the CDR3 is TGTGCCAGCAGTGAACTCAGGGGGTTCAATCAGCCCCAGCATTTT. Translation: CASSELRGFNQPQHF. The genes are TRBV6-1 and TRBJ1-5; TRBD1 aligns across 7 bases. The germline CDR1 and CDR2 sequences are MNHNS and SASEGT. Trimming took 2 bases from V and 3 from J; bases not matched to a gene: 4. The CDR3 runs 15 residues.

The V gene is TRBV18, the J gene TRBJ1-5; D call uncertain. The CDR3 is made up of 13 amino acids. Germline-derived CDR1 and CDR2 are KGHSH and LQKENI. V lost 2 bases, J lost 6 bases, and 8 bases lay in between. CDR3 nucleotides: TGTGCCAGCTCACCAAGGGAGGTTCAGCCCCAGCATTTT. This gives the protein CASSPREVQPQHF.

This clonotype was seen a handful of times. The gene calls are TRBV11-2 and TRBJ2-7; no clear D. The CDR3 has 12 residues. The germline CDR1 and CDR2 sequences are SGHAT and FQNNGV. Trimming took 1 base from V and 5 from J, leaving 6 bases between them. The DNA of the CDR3 is TGTGCCAGCAGCTTAGCAACAGACGAGCAGTACTTC. Translating gives CASSLATDEQYF.

This chain uses TRBV24-1 with TRBJ1-5; 9 bases match TRBD1. Germline CDR1 KGHDR, CDR2 SFDVKD. This CDR3 contains 17 residues. The J segment lost 2 bases and the V segment lost 6 bases, leaving 10 bases of the junction unmatched. This CDR3 reads CATSMNRGRDGNQPQHF. CDR3 sequence (DNA): TGTGCCACCAGTATGAACAGGGGGCGCGACGGCAATCAGCCCCAGCATTTT.

J is TRBJ2-2 and V is TRBV10-3; a possible D gene is TRBD2 (6 bases). The CDR3 consists of 14 residues. Germline loops: CDR1 ENHRY, CDR2 SYGVKD. Between the trimmed V and J ends, which lost 4 bases and 5 bases, there was a span of 11 bases. The CDR3 DNA follows: TGTGCCATCAGTGCCGGGAGTGAAACCGGGGAGCTGTTTTTT. Translating it yields CAISAGSETGELFF.